The rows below give T cell receptor beta chains drawn from one sample of a study of T cell changes during pregnancy in multiple sclerosis. Clones were sequenced by immunoSEQ multiplex PCR, and TCRdb holds only the in-frame ones, with some missing. This table has tens of thousands of clones, more than 90% appearing once. Sequenced here: peripheral blood, sampled in the third trimester of pregnancy. These receptors were obtained from a female donor with multiple sclerosis, enrolled in a pregnancy study. Each CDR3 is given with its conserved first and last residue.

TRBV27,CASSPRPSGSREQYF
TRBV19,CASSWGRGNTEAFF
TRBV5-1,CASSISGRMGKEDTQYF
TRBV7-6,CASSSVNTEAFF
TRBV7-9,CASSSLVPGLAVYEQYF
TRBV7-9,CASSLESSGNTIYF
TRBV28,CASSQTSGAYEQYF
TRBV13,CASSGGTGTAAFF
TRBV10-1,CASSESTGVNTEAFF
TRBV5-6,CASSLQANGYTF
TRBV28,CASRRTSGNYEQYF
TRBV10-1,CASGTGHALSYEQYF